Listed below are T cell receptor beta chains from one sample, sequenced in a study of blood T cell repertoires in COVID-19. This table comes from immunoSEQ multiplex PCR, and its TCRdb copy is limited to in-frame clones, with some not included. This table has around 340,000 clones, 75% to 90% appearing once. The sequenced sample was peripheral blood. The receptors originated from a woman between 55 and 75 years old with COVID-19, enrolled during active disease. CDR3s leave out the opening cysteine and the closing phenylalanine or tryptophan. The size of a clone is reported for some rows only, either as once, few or many, or as a class for expanded clones.

size	V	J	CDR3
few	TRBV6-5	TRBJ1-1	ASALGPGRGTEAF
.	TRBV6-5	TRBJ1-2	ASRSQGSNYGYT
.	TRBV30	TRBJ1-6	ACASSYNSPLH
.	TRBV21-1	TRBJ2-6	ASSKRIPSRSGANVLT
.	TRBV5-1	TRBJ2-7	ASSLLQGANEQY
.	TRBV6-6	TRBJ1-1	ASSAAGTGGRRAF
few	TRBV19	TRBJ2-2	ASPNRVTGELF
.	TRBV30	TRBJ2-5	AWRTGGVETQY
once	TRBV4-3	TRBJ2-5	ASSQVSGRAWETQY
.	TRBV13	TRBJ2-1	ASRETTGVTYNEQF
.	TRBV15	TRBJ2-3	ATSRDPTGFRGTDTQY
.	TRBV4-3	TRBJ2-1	ASSQDSGNEQF
.	TRBV12-3/TRBV12-4	TRBJ1-1	ASIRVYTEAF
few	TRBV30	TRBJ2-2	AWNPDPGRGVKSNTGELF
.	TRBV27	TRBJ1-6	ASSQPGHTPLH
.	TRBV19	TRBJ1-1	ASNILGDRVNTEAF
.	TRBV5-1	TRBJ2-3	ASSWQHPTDTQY
.	TRBV14	TRBJ2-5	ASSRRLAGEETQY
.	TRBV5-5	TRBJ2-3	ASSYRSSTDTQY
.	TRBV7-9	TRBJ1-5	ASSPGVGGSNQPQH
.	TRBV14	TRBJ2-3	ASSQALSRSTDTQY
few	TRBV19	TRBJ1-2	ASSTGQGGRYGYT
.	TRBV6-6	TRBJ2-3	ASSYSLQGTDTQY
.	TRBV5-4	TRBJ1-2	ASSLETGDYGYT
.	TRBV18	TRBJ1-2	ASSPGVWVAGRDPNYGYT
.	TRBV21-1	TRBJ1-1	ASSKVRTGGRLMMNTEAF
.	TRBV7-8	TRBJ1-2	ASSLPRDRGSYGYT
.	TRBV19	TRBJ1-5	ASSIDLAQGQPQH
.	TRBV3-1/TRBV3-2	TRBJ2-1	ASSLGTSDEQF
few	TRBV6-1	TRBJ1-2	ASSDRQGASYGYT
.	TRBV27	TRBJ1-1	ASSFGGGGLNTEAF
.	TRBV7-3	TRBJ2-3	ASSSLGREIDTQY
.	TRBV12-3/TRBV12-4	TRBJ1-2	ASSFQVAGGYT
.	TRBV2	TRBJ2-3	ASSEMRGRGPDTQY
.	TRBV30	TRBJ2-5	AWNSQSKETQY
.	TRBV18	TRBJ2-3	ASSPPGTSGANTQY
.	TRBV27	TRBJ1-4	AGSLFHTGRANEKLF
.	TRBV6-5	TRBJ2-7	ASSPRGSIDYEQY
few	TRBV4-1	TRBJ2-2	ASSQDRKGAAGELF
.	TRBV25-1	TRBJ1-6	ASTPSDTLSSYNSPLH
once	TRBV18	TRBJ1-2	ASSPPGTGVRNGYT
.	TRBV7-7	TRBJ2-7	ASSSNTTGTGGRPHYEQY
once	TRBV11-2	TRBJ2-2	ASSLIPGGFYTGELF
.	TRBV6-5	TRBJ2-7	ASSQTGDHYEQY
.	TRBV12-5	TRBJ1-1	ASGLTGMNTEAF
.	TRBV6-5	TRBJ2-3	ASSYTISGGTDTQY
.	TRBV6-1	TRBJ2-4	ASSELLGQGPLLAKNIQY
.	TRBV9	TRBJ1-2	ASSRLGTGGLNYGYT
.	TRBV12-3/TRBV12-4	TRBJ1-2	ASRQGAGGYT